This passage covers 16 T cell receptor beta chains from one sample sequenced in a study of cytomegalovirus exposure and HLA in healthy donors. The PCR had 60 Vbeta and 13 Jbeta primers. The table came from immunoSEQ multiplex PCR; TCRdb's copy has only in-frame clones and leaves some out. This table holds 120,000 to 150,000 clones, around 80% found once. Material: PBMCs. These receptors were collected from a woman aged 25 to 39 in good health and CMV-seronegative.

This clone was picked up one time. The CDR3 nucleotides are TGTGCCAGCAGTTTCAGGACTAGCGGGAAGGACGAGCAGTACTTC. Translated, it gives CASSFRTSGKDEQYF. The V gene is TRBV28, the J gene TRBJ2-7; 12 bases match TRBD2. Germline trimming cut 3 bases from V and 5 bases from J; bases unmatched to any gene: 5. The CDR3 length is 15 residues. CDR1 and CDR2 (germline): MDHEN, SYDVKM.

CDR3 loop: CAWSRQENTEAFF. For the CDR3, the DNA is TGTGCCTGGAGCCGACAGGAAAACACTGAAGCTTTCTTT. The chain couples TRBV30 to TRBJ1-1; a weak D match, TRBD1 (6 bases). The germline V and J ends were trimmed by 3 bases and 2 bases, with 10 bases remaining between them. The CDR3 is 13 residues long. Germline lookup yields CDR1 GTSNPN and CDR2 SVGIG (reference sequence).

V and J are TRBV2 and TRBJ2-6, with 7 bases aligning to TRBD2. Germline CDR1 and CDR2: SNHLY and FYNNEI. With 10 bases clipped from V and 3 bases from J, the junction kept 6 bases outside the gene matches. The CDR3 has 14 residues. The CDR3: CATPGGIGANVLTF. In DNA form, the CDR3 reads TGTGCCACCCCCGGGGGGATTGGGGCCAACGTCCTGACTTTC.

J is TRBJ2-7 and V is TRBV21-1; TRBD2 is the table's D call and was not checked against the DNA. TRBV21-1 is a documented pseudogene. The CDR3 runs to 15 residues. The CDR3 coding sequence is TGTGCCAGCAGCACCTCGCCTAGCGGGGGTGGCGAGCAGTACTTC. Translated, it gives CASSTSPSGGGEQYF.

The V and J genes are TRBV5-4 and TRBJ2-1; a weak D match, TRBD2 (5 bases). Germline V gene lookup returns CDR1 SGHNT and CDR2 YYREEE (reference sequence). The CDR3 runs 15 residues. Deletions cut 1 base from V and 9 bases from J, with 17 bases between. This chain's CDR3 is CASSLPGWSPSEQFF. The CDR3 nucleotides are TGTGCCAGCAGCTTGCCGGGGTGGAGTCCTAGTGAGCAGTTCTTC.

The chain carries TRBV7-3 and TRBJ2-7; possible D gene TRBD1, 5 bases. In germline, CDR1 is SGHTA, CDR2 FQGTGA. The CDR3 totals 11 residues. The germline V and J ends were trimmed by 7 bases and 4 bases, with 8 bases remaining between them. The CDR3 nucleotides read TGTGCCAGCATTAGGGGTTACGAGCAGTACTTC. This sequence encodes CASIRGYEQYF.

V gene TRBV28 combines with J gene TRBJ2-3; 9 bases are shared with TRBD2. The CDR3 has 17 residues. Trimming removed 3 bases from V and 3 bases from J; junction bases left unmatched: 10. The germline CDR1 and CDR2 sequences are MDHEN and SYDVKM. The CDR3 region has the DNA TGTGCCAGCAGTTTGTCTCGGCGGGAGGGCCGTACAGATACGCAGTATTTT. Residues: CASSLSRREGRTDTQYF.

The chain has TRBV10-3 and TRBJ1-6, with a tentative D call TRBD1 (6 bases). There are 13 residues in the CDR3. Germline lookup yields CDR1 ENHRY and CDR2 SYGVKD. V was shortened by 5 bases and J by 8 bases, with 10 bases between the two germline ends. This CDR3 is CAISSGVDSPLHF. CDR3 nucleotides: TGTGCCATCAGTTCAGGGGTCGATTCACCCCTCCACTTT.

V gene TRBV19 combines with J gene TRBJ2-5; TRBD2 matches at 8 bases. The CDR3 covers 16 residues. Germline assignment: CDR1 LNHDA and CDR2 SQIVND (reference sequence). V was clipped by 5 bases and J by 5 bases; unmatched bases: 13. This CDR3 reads CASSPQTGLGRETQYF. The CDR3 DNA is TGTGCCAGTAGTCCTCAAACGGGACTAGGTCGCGAGACCCAGTACTTC.

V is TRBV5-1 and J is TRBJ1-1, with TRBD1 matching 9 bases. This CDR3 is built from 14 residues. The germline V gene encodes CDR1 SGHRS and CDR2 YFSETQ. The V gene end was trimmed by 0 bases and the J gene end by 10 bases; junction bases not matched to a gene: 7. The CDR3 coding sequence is TGCGCCAGCAGCTTGGCCGGACAGGGGTTGGCAGCTTTCTTT. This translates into CASSLAGQGLAAFF.

CDR3 protein: CASSYSGTGLTTEQFF. CDR3 DNA sequence: TGTGCCAGCAGTTACTCAGGGACAGGGCTAACCACTGAGCAGTTCTTC. The genes are TRBV6-6 and TRBJ2-1; 9 bases are shared with TRBD1. This CDR3 comprises 16 residues. From germline, CDR1 is MNHNY and CDR2 SVGAGI (reference sequence). Germline trimming cut 0 bases from V and 9 bases from J; bases unmatched to any gene: 9.

CDR3 sequence reads: CASSLRGIVDNEQFF. CDR3 sequence (DNA): TGTGCCAGCAGCTTACGGGGGATCGTCGACAATGAGCAGTTCTTC. The chain employs TRBV11-2 and TRBJ2-1; perhaps TRBD2 as D (6 bases). V dropped 2 bases and J dropped 5 bases, with 13 bases sitting between them. CDR1 is SGHAT, CDR2 FQNNGV, per germline. The CDR3 covers 15 residues.

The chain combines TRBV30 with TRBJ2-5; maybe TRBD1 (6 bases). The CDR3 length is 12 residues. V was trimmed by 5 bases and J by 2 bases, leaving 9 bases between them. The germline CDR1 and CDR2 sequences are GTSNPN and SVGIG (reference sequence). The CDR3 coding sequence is TGTGCCTGGGAACAGGGACAAGAGACCCAGTACTTC. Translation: CAWEQGQETQYF. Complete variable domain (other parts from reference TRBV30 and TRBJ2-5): SQTIHQWPATLVQPVGSPLSLECTVEGTSNPNLYWYRQAAGRGLQLLFYSVGIGQISSEVPQNLSASRPQDRQFILSSKKLLLSDSGFYLCAWEQGQETQYFGPGTRLLVL.

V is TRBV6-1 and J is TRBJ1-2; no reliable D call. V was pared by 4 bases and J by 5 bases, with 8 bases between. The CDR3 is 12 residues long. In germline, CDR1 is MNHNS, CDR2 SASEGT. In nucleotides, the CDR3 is TGTGCCAGCAGTGTAGGAGTTTATGGCTACACCTTC. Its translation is CASSVGVYGYTF.

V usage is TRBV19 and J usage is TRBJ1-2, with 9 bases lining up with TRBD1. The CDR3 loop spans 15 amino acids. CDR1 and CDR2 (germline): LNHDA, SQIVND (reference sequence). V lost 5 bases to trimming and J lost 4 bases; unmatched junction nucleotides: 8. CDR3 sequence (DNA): TGTGCCAGTAGTCCTAGGGACAGGGATTCCTATGGCTACACCTTC. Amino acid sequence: CASSPRDRDSYGYTF.

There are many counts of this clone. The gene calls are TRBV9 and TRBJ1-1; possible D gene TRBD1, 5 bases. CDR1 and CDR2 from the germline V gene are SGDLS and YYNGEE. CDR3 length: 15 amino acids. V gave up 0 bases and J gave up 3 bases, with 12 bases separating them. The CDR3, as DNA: TGTGCCAGCAGCGTAGGCCCGGACACCGACACTGAAGCTTTCTTT. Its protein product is CASSVGPDTDTEAFF.